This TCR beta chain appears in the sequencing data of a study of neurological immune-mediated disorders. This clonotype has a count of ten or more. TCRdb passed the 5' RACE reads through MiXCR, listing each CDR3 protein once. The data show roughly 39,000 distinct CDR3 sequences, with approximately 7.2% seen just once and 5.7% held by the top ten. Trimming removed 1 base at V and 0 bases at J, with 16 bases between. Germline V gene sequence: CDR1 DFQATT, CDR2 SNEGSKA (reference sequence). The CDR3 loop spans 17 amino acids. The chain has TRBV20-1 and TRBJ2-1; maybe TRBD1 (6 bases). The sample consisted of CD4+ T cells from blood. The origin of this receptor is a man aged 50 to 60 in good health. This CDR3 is CSARVQWGLSSYNEQFF. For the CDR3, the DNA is TGCAGTGCTAGAGTGCAGTGGGGGCTCAGCTCCTACAATGAGCAGTTCTTC.